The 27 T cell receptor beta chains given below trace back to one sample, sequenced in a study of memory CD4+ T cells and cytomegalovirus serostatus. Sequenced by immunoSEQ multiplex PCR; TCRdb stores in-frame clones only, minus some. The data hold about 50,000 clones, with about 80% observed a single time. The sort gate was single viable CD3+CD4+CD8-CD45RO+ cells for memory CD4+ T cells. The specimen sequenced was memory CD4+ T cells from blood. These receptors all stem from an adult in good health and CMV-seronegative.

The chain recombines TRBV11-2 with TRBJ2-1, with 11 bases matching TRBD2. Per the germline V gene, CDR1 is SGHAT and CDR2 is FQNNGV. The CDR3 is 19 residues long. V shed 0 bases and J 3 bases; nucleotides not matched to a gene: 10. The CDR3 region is CASSLDFGLAGGIYNEQFF. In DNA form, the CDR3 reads TGTGCCAGCAGCTTAGATTTCGGGTTAGCGGGGGGGATCTACAATGAGCAGTTCTTC.

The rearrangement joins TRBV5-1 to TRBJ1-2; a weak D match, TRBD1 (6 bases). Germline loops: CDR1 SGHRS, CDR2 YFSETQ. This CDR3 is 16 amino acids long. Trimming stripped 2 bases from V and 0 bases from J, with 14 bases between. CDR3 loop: CASSFGEGVPNYGYTF. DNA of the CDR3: TGCGCCAGCAGCTTTGGGGAGGGGGTCCCTAACTATGGCTACACCTTC.

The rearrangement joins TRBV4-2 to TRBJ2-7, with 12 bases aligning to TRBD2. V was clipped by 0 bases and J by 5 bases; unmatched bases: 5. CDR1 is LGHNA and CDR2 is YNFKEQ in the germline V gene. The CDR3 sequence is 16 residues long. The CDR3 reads CASSQDQLAGGHEQYF. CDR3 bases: TGTGCCAGCAGCCAAGATCAACTAGCGGGGGGCCACGAGCAGTACTTC.

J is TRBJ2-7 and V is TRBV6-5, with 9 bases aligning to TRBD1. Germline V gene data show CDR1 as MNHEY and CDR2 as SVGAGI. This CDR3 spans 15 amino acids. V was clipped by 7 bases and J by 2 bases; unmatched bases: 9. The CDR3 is CASNPLGTGTYEQYF. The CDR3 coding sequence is TGTGCCAGCAATCCCCTTGGGACAGGGACCTACGAGCAGTACTTC.

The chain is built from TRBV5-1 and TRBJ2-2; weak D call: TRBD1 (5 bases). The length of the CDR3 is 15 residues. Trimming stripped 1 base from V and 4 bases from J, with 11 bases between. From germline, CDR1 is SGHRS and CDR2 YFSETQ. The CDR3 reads CASSLSPQGTGELFF. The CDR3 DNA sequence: TGCGCCAGCAGCTTGTCGCCTCAGGGCACCGGGGAGCTGTTTTTT. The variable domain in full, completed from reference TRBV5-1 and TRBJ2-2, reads KAGVTQTPRYLIKTRGQQVTLSCSPISGHRSVSWYQQTPGQGLQFLFEYFSETQRNKGNFPGRFSGRQFSNSRSEMNVSTLELGDSALYLCASSLSPQGTGELFFGEGSRLTVL.

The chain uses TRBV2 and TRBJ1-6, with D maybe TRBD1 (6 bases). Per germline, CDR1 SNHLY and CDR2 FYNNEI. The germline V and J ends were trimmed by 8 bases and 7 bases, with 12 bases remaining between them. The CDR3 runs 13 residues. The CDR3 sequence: CASGAGENSPLHF. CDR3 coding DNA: TGTGCCAGCGGGGCAGGGGAAAATTCACCCCTCCACTTT.

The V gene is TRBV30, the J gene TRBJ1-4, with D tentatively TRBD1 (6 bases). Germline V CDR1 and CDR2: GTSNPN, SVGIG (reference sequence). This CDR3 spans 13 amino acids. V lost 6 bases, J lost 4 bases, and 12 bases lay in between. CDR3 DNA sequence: TGTGCCTGCCCGGGACAAGATAATGAAAAACTGTTTTTT. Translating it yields CACPGQDNEKLFF. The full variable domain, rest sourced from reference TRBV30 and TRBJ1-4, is SQTIHQWPATLVQPVGSPLSLECTVEGTSNPNLYWYRQAAGRGLQLLFYSVGIGQISSEVPQNLSASRPQDRQFILSSKKLLLSDSGFYLCACPGQDNEKLFFGSGTQLSVL.

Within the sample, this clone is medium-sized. CDR3 residues: CASSQEPTGTGELFF. The CDR3 DNA reads as TGTGCCAGCAGCCAAGAGCCGACGGGCACCGGGGAGCTGTTTTTT. The chain combines TRBV4-2 with TRBJ2-2; D is undetermined. Germline V gene data show CDR1 as LGHNA and CDR2 as YNFKEQ. The V end lost 0 bases, the J end lost 4 bases, and 9 bases lay between the germline ends. This CDR3 region has 15 residues.

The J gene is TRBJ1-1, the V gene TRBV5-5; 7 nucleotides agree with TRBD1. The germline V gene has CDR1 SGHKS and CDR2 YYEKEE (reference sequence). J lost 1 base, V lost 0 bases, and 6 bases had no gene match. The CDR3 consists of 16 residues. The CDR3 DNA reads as TGTGCCAGCAGCTTGGGACAGGGACAAGGGAACACTGAAGCTTTCTTT. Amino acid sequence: CASSLGQGQGNTEAFF.

The CDR3 here is CASSSPGQDYGYTF. The CDR3 bases are TGTGCCAGTAGTTCTCCGGGACAGGACTATGGCTACACCTTC. The V call is TRBV19, the J call TRBJ1-2, with 8 nucleotides matching TRBD1. The length of the CDR3 is 14 residues. The V segment lost 5 bases and the J segment 3 bases; nucleotides outside the gene matches: 5. Looked up from germline, CDR1 is LNHDA and CDR2 is SQIVND (reference sequence).

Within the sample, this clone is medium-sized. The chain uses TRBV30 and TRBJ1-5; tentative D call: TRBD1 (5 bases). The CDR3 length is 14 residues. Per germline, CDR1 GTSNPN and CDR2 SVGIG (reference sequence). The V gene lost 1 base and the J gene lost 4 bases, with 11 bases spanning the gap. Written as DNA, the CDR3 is TGTGCCTGGAGTGATCGGGGGAATAATCAGCCCCAGCATTTT. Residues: CAWSDRGNNQPQHF.

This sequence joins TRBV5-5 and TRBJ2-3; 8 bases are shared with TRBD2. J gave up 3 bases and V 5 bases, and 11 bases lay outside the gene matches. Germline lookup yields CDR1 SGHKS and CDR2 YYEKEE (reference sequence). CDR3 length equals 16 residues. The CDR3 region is CASSSGLAGVTDTQYF. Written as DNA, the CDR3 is TGTGCCAGCAGTTCGGGGCTAGCGGGCGTAACAGATACGCAGTATTTT.

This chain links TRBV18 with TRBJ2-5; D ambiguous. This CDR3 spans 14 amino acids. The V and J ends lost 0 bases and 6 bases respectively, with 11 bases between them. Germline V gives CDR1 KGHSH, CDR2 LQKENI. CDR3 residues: CASSPPPGEKTQYF. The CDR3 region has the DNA TGTGCCAGCTCACCACCGCCAGGCGAGAAGACCCAGTACTTC. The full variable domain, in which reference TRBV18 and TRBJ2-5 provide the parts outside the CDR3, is NAGVMQNPRHLVRRRGQEARLRCSPMKGHSHVYWYRQLPEEGLKFMVYLQKENIIDESGMPKERFSAEFPKEGPSILRIQQVVRGDSAAYFCASSPPPGEKTQYFGPGTRLLVL.

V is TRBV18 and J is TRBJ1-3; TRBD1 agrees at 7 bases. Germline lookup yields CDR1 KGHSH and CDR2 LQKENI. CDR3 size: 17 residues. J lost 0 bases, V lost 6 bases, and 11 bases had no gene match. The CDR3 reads CASSRRQGPSSGNTIYF. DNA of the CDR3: TGTGCCAGCTCCCGTCGACAGGGCCCGAGCTCTGGAAACACCATATATTTT.

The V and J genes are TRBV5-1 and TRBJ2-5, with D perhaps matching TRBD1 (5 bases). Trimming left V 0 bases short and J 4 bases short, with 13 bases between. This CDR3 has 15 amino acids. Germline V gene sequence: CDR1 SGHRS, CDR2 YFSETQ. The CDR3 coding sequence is TGCGCCAGCAGCTTGGCCGGTGGGGCTGGAGAGACCCAGTACTTC. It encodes CASSLAGGAGETQYF.

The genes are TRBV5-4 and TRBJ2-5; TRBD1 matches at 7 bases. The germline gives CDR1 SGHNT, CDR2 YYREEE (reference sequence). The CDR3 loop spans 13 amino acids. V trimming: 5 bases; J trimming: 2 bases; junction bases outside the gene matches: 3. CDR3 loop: CASRLGQQETQYF. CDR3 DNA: TGTGCCAGCAGGCTGGGACAGCAAGAGACCCAGTACTTC.

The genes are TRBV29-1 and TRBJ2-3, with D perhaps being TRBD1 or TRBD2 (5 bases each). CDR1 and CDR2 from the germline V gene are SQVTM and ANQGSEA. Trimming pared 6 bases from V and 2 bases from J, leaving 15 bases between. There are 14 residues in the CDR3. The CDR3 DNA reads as TGCAGCGTGGCCGGGACCGGATTCACAGATACGCAGTATTTT. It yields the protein CSVAGTGFTDTQYF.

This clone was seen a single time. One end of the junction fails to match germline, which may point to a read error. Written as DNA, the CDR3 is TGTGCTAGCAGCGACGGGACTAGCGGCTACAATGAGCAGTTCTTC. Translated: CASSDGTSGYNEQFF. The chain employs TRBV7-7 and TRBJ2-1; the match to TRBD2 covers 11 bases. CDR1 and CDR2 (germline): SSHAT, FNYEAQ (reference sequence). The CDR3 has 15 amino acids.

As DNA, the CDR3 is TGCGCCAGCAGCTTGGCAGGGGGATCGGTTCAGCCCCAGCATTTT. It yields the protein CASSLAGGSVQPQHF. The V and J genes are TRBV5-1 and TRBJ1-5, with 7 bases fitting TRBD1. This CDR3 region has 15 residues. Trimming cost V 0 bases and J 6 bases; bases outside gene matches: 6. Germline loops: CDR1 SGHRS, CDR2 YFSETQ.

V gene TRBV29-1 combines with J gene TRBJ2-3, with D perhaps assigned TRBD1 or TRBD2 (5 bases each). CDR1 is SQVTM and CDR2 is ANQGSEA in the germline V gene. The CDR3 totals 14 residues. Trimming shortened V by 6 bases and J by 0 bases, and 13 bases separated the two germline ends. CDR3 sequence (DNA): TGCAGCGTAGCCGGGACCTCTAGCACAGATACGCAGTATTTT. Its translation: CSVAGTSSTDTQYF.

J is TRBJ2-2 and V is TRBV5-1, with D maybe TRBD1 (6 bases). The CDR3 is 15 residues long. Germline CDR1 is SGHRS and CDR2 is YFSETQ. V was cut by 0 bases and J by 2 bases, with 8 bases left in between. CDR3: CASSLDRANTGELFF. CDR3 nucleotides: TGCGCCAGCAGCTTGGACAGGGCTAACACCGGGGAGCTGTTTTTT.

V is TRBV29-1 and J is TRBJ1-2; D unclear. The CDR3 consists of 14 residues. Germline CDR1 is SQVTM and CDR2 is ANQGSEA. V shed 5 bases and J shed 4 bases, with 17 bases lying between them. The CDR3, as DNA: TGCAGCGTTTCCTCGAGTCTCGACCTCTATGGCTACACCTTC. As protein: CSVSSSLDLYGYTF. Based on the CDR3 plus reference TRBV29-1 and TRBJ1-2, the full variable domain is SAVISQKPSRDICQRGTSLTIQCQVDSQVTMMFWYRQQPGQSLTLIATANQGSEATYESGFVIDKFPISRPNLTFSTLTVSNMSPEDSSIYLCSVSSSLDLYGYTFGSGTRLTVV.

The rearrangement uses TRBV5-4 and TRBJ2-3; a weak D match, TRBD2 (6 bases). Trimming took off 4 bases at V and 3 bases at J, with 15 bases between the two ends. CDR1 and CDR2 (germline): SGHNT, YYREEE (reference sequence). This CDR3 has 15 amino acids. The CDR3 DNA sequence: TGTGCCAGCAGCGAGGGACTGGAGCTAACAGATACGCAGTATTTT. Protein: CASSEGLELTDTQYF.

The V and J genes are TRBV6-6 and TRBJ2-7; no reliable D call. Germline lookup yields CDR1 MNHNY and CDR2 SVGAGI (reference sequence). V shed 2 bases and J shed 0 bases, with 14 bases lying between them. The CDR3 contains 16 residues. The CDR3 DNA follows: TGTGCCAGCAGTTACCTCCTCGGCTCCCTCTCCTACGAGCAGTACTTC. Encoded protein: CASSYLLGSLSYEQYF.

This chain's CDR3 is CASSPGTGLAYGYTF. The DNA of the CDR3 is TGTGCCAGCAGTCCCGGGACAGGGCTCGCCTATGGCTACACCTTC. The chain joins TRBV28 to TRBJ1-2; 9 bases match TRBD1. The CDR3 has 15 residues. V was pared by 5 bases and J by 4 bases, with 8 bases of the junction left unmatched. Germline-derived CDR1 and CDR2 are MDHEN and SYDVKM.

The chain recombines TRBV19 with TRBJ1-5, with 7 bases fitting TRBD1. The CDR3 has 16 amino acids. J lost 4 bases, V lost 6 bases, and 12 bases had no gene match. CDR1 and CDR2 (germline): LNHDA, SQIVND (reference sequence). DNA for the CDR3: TGTGCCAGTAGATACTCCGGGACAGTGAAGAATCAGCCCCAGCATTTT. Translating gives CASRYSGTVKNQPQHF.

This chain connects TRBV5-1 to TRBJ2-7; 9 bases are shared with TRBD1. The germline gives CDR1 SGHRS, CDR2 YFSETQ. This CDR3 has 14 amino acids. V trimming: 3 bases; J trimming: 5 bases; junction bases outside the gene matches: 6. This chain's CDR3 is CASSWGTGYNEQYF. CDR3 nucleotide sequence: TGCGCCAGCAGCTGGGGGACAGGGTATAACGAGCAGTACTTC.